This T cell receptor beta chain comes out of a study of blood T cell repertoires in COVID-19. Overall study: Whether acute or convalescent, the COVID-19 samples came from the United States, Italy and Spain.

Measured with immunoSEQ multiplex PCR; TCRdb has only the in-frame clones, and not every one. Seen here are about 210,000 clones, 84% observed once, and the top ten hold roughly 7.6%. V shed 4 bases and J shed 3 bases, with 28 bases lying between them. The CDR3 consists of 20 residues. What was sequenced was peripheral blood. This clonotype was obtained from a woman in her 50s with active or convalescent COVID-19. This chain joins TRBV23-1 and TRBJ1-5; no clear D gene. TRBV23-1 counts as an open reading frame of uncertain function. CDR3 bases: TGCGCCAGCAGTCTCAGGCCAGGCCGACGATTAAACCCGGCCAATCAGCCCCAGCATTTT. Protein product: CASSLRPGRRLNPANQPQHF.